The present entry profiles one TCR beta chain with its context. The data were produced by immunoSEQ multiplex PCR, yet TCRdb's version contains in-frame clones alone and is incomplete. This sample has about 220,000 clones, with roughly 94% found just once. These data come from a study of control samples from healthy donors and cancer patients. The V gene's germline CDR1 is MDHEN and CDR2 SYDVKM. Trimming at V came to 5 bases and at J to 6 bases, leaving 10 bases not matched to a gene. There are 15 residues in the CDR3. The receptor was derived from a man over 45 in good health. V usage is TRBV28 and J usage is TRBJ2-3; 8 bases align to TRBD2. The sample comprised blood. CDR3 sequence reads: CASSLAGGLSDTQYF. CDR3 in DNA: TGTGCCAGCAGTCTCGCGGGGGGCCTGTCGGATACGCAGTATTTT.